What follows are 14 T cell receptor beta chains derived from one specimen sequenced in a study of blood T cell repertoires in COVID-19. Only in-frame clones appear in the TCRdb table, and some are missing; sequencing was by immunoSEQ multiplex PCR. The table lists 250,000 or so clones, approximately 89% of them singletons. The sample taken for sequencing was PBMCs or T cells enriched from blood (not recorded which). Receptors originate from a young woman who had been exposed to COVID-19.

The chain couples TRBV11-3 to TRBJ2-2; 8 bases are shared with TRBD1. The J segment lost 5 bases and the V segment lost 2 bases, leaving 1 base of the junction unmatched. Germline CDR1 SGHNT, CDR2 YENEEA. This CDR3 contains 14 residues. The CDR3 sequence: CASSLYRGTGELFF. CDR3 DNA: TGTGCCAGCAGCTTATACAGGGGGACCGGGGAGCTGTTTTTT.

The chain joins TRBV5-1 to TRBJ1-2; 7 nucleotides match TRBD1. The CDR3 contains 15 residues. The V segment lost 0 bases and the J segment 2 bases; nucleotides outside the gene matches: 4. Per the germline V gene, CDR1 is SGHRS and CDR2 is YFSETQ. CDR3 region: CASSLGQGVNYGYTF. CDR3 bases: TGCGCCAGCAGCTTGGGGCAGGGGGTCAACTATGGCTACACCTTC.

The CDR3 sequence is CASTNRILTEAFF. The CDR3 DNA is TGTGCCAGCACCAACAGGATCTTGACTGAAGCTTTCTTT. V is TRBV12-3 or TRBV12-4 and J is TRBJ1-1, with D perhaps TRBD1 (5 bases). Trimming removed 7 bases at V and 5 bases at J, with 14 bases between. CDR3 length equals 13 residues.

The chain links TRBV18 to TRBJ1-2, with D perhaps matching TRBD1 (6 bases). The V end was cut by 3 bases, the J end by 3 bases, with 11 bases between. Germline V gives CDR1 KGHSH, CDR2 LQKENI. The CDR3 covers 14 residues. CDR3: CASSPRGGHYGYTF. CDR3 bases: TGTGCCAGCTCACCCCGTGGGGGCCACTATGGCTACACCTTC.

J is TRBJ1-2 and V is TRBV9, with 10 bases aligning to TRBD1. V was pared by 3 bases and J by 4 bases, with 6 bases of the junction left unmatched. CDR3 length: 15 amino acids. Germline CDR1 reads SGDLS; CDR2 reads YYNGEE. In DNA form, the CDR3 reads TGTGCCAGCAGCGGACAGACAGGGGGCAGCTATGGCTACACCTTC. It yields the protein CASSGQTGGSYGYTF.

The rearrangement links TRBV4-2 to TRBJ1-1, with 7 nucleotides matching TRBD1. In germline, CDR1 is LGHNA, CDR2 YNFKEQ. V lost 3 bases and J lost 5; bases outside the gene matches: 9. The CDR3 contains 15 residues. CDR3 residues: CASSQPTGVGTEAFF. CDR3 bases: TGTGCCAGCAGCCAGCCAACAGGGGTTGGGACTGAAGCTTTCTTT.

CDR3 residues: CASRDRGPGTEAFF. The CDR3 nucleotides read TGCGCCAGCAGGGATAGGGGGCCGGGGACTGAAGCTTTCTTT. The chain combines TRBV10-1 with TRBJ1-1, with 7 bases identical to TRBD1. Germline CDR1 WNHNN, CDR2 SYGVQD (reference sequence). The CDR3 sequence is 14 residues long. Trimming cost V 6 bases and J 5 bases; bases outside gene matches: 9.

Only one count was recorded for this clone. The V gene is TRBV19, the J gene TRBJ2-3; D is unresolved. The V gene's germline CDR1 is LNHDA and CDR2 SQIVND (reference sequence). V shed 5 bases and J shed 0 bases, with 18 bases lying between them. CDR3 size: 17 residues. The CDR3 DNA reads TGTGCCAGTAGTCCCCTAGGTCTTTCGATTAGCACAGATACGCAGTATTTT. The encoded protein is CASSPLGLSISTDTQYF.

The chain uses TRBV19 and TRBJ1-3; a weak D match, TRBD1 (5 bases). This CDR3 spans 15 amino acids. V was trimmed by 2 bases and J by 0 bases, leaving 8 bases between them. Germline V CDR1 and CDR2: LNHDA, SQIVND (reference sequence). The CDR3 DNA is TGTGCCAGTAGTATACAGGGTTACTCTGGAAACACCATATATTTT. It translates to CASSIQGYSGNTIYF.

The chain links TRBV9 to TRBJ2-1; 7 nucleotides match TRBD1. With 4 bases clipped from V and 5 bases from J, the junction kept 3 bases outside the gene matches. The CDR3 totals 13 residues. From germline, CDR1 is SGDLS and CDR2 YYNGEE. CDR3 sequence (DNA): TGTGCCAGCAGCCCCGACAGGGACAATGAGCAGTTCTTC. Protein: CASSPDRDNEQFF.

This clone is a singleton in its sample. This sequence joins TRBV9 and TRBJ2-7; D perhaps matches TRBD2 (5 bases). The V gene lost 0 bases and the J gene lost 2 bases, with 12 bases spanning the gap. Germline V CDR1 and CDR2: SGDLS, YYNGEE. This CDR3 has 15 amino acids. CDR3: CASSVGNGGTYEQYF. As DNA, the CDR3 is TGTGCCAGCAGCGTAGGCAACGGAGGAACCTACGAGCAGTACTTC. The whole variable domain, filled in from reference TRBV9 and TRBJ2-7, reads DSGVTQTPKHLITATGQRVTLRCSPRSGDLSVYWYQQSLDQGLQFLIQYYNGEERAKGNILERFSAQQFPDLHSELNLSSLELGDSALYFCASSVGNGGTYEQYFGPGTRLTVT.

The genes are TRBV7-2 and TRBJ1-2; D is perhaps TRBD1 (6 bases). Germline V lookup: CDR1 SGHTA, CDR2 FQGNSA. The CDR3 runs to 15 residues. V was cut by 4 bases and J by 2 bases, with 14 bases left in between. Here the CDR3 reads CASSSPTGANYGYTF. The CDR3 nucleotides read TGTGCCAGCAGCTCCCCGACAGGAGCAAACTATGGCTACACCTTC.

The gene calls are TRBV13 and TRBJ2-3; 10 nucleotides line up with TRBD2. Germline trimming cut 4 bases from V and 0 bases from J; bases unmatched to any gene: 4. This CDR3 comprises 16 residues. Germline CDR1 PRHDT, CDR2 FYEKMQ (reference sequence). The DNA of the CDR3 is TGTGCCAGCAGCTCTAGGACTAGCGGCAGCACAGATACGCAGTATTTT. This encodes CASSSRTSGSTDTQYF.

The rearrangement joins TRBV10-2 to TRBJ1-1; D unclear. V was clipped by 7 bases and J by 6 bases, with 18 bases between them. The CDR3 has 14 residues. In germline, CDR1 is WSHSY, CDR2 SAAADI. CDR3: CASTPSRAESEAFF. The CDR3 DNA reads as TGCGCCAGCACCCCAAGCCGCGCCGAGTCTGAAGCTTTCTTT.